Shown below are 26 T cell receptor beta chains from a single sample sequenced in a study of blood T cells in healthy people across ages. It was with a sample-barcoded 5' primer and a J-beta primer mix that a second PCR of roughly 7 to 12 cycles was run. TCRdb reprocessed the 5' RACE reads with MiXCR, giving one entry per CDR3 protein. Of some 750,000 distinct CDR3 sequences listed, 20% to 25% are singletons. The sample taken for sequencing was blood. The receptor set was obtained from a man aged 65-85 years in good health.

The sample holds a few counts of this clonotype. V and J are TRBV5-1 and TRBJ2-5, with 7 positions matching TRBD2. This CDR3 region has 16 residues. The junction had 6 bases not matched to a gene; V was cut back by 0 bases and J by 1 base. CDR1 SGHRS and CDR2 YFSETQ come from the germline V gene. The CDR3 loop reads CASSLAGTTGQETQYF. The CDR3 DNA reads TGCGCCAGCAGCTTGGCCGGGACTACCGGCCAAGAGACCCAGTACTTC.

The chain employs TRBV19 and TRBJ1-2; 7 bases map to TRBD1. The CDR3 loop spans 15 amino acids. The trim removed 4 bases at V and 2 bases at J, leaving 7 bases unmatched. Germline-derived CDR1 and CDR2 are LNHDA and SQIVND (reference sequence). This chain's CDR3 is CASSRQGDANYGYTF. DNA of the CDR3: TGTGCCAGTAGTAGACAGGGTGATGCAAACTATGGCTACACCTTC.

The V call is TRBV10-2, the J call TRBJ2-2; D perhaps matches TRBD2 (5 bases). Germline CDR1 WSHSY, CDR2 SAAADI. V dropped 9 bases and J dropped 0 bases, with 8 bases sitting between them. The CDR3 runs 13 residues. The CDR3 nucleotides read TGCGCCAGTATACTAGCGAACACCGGGGAGCTGTTTTTT. Encoded protein: CASILANTGELFF.

The rearrangement joins TRBV20-1 to TRBJ2-2; 8 bases fit TRBD1. This CDR3 is 14 amino acids long. Germline values: CDR1 DFQATT, CDR2 SNEGSKA (reference sequence). Trimming at V came to 4 bases and at J to 7 bases, leaving 8 bases not matched to a gene. The CDR3 DNA sequence: TGCAGTGCTATCAGACAGGGGCGGATCGGGGAGCTGTTTTTT. Its protein product is CSAIRQGRIGELFF.

This clonotype came up a few times. This sequence joins TRBV19 and TRBJ2-1, with a tentative D call TRBD1 (5 bases). This CDR3 is 14 amino acids long. Trimming took 3 bases from V and 0 from J, leaving 6 bases between them. Per germline, CDR1 LNHDA and CDR2 SQIVND (reference sequence). Here the CDR3 reads CASSMDISYNEQFF. The CDR3 region has the DNA TGTGCCAGTAGTATGGACATCTCCTACAATGAGCAGTTCTTC.

This chain links TRBV28 with TRBJ2-3, with D possibly being TRBD2 (6 bases). V was cut by 6 bases and J by 8 bases, with 21 bases left in between. In germline, CDR1 is MDHEN, CDR2 SYDVKM. This CDR3 has 15 amino acids. The CDR3 protein is CASSRPYGGMGTQYF. As DNA, the CDR3 is TGTGCCAGCAGCCGCCCCTATGGGGGGATGGGTACGCAGTATTTT.

V gene TRBV7-2 combines with J gene TRBJ1-2; 8 nucleotides agree with TRBD1. The CDR3 is 14 amino acids. The V segment lost 4 bases and the J segment 5 bases; nucleotides outside the gene matches: 6. Germline CDR1 SGHTA, CDR2 FQGNSA. CDR3 DNA sequence: TGTGCCAGCAGCTCCGTGGACAGGGTTTATGGCTACACCTTC. As protein: CASSSVDRVYGYTF.

This clonotype was picked up a small number of times. In DNA, the CDR3 is TGTGCTAGTGCCTTCCCTGCGACAGGCCTATCGACAGATACGCAGTATTTT. It specifies CASAFPATGLSTDTQYF. The rearrangement links TRBV12-5 to TRBJ2-3; TRBD1 is a possible D gene (6 bases). CDR3 length: 17 amino acids. CDR1 and CDR2 from the germline V gene are LGHNT and FRNRAP. Trimming left V 7 bases short and J 3 bases short, with 23 bases between. Complete variable domain (other parts from reference TRBV12-5 and TRBJ2-3): DARVTQTPRHKVTEMGQEVTMRCQPILGHNTVFWYRQTMMQGLELLAYFRNRAPLDDSGMPKDRFSAEMPDATLATLKIQPSEPRDSAVYFCASAFPATGLSTDTQYFGPGTRLTVL.

The chain links TRBV2 to TRBJ2-1; 9 bases fit TRBD1. Germline CDR1 is SNHLY and CDR2 is FYNNEI. The junction had 8 bases not matched to a gene; V was cut back by 6 bases and J by 14 bases. The CDR3 extends over 12 amino acids. CDR3 sequence: CASSETRDREFF. CDR3 bases: TGTGCCAGCAGCGAAACGAGGGACAGGGAGTTCTTC.

The chain links TRBV5-1 to TRBJ2-5; 9 bases fit TRBD2. The J call may be mistaken, given a closer DNA end match to TRBJ2-1. This CDR3 spans 16 amino acids. Germline CDR1 and CDR2: SGHRS and YFSETQ. CDR3 nucleotide sequence: TGCGCCAGCAGCCCGGGGCGGCGGGGGGGCGTCGATGAGCAGTTCTTC. Its translation: CASSPGRRGGVDEQFF.

This clonotype was counted at least ten times. CDR3 DNA sequence: TGTGCCAGCAGCTTCGTCTACAATGAGCAGTTCTTC. Its protein product is CASSFVYNEQFF. This chain uses TRBV11-2 with TRBJ2-1; D is unresolved. The CDR3 is 12 residues long. From germline, CDR1 is SGHAT and CDR2 FQNNGV. The V end was cut by 3 bases, the J end by 3 bases, with 3 bases between.

This rearrangement joins TRBV5-1 to TRBJ2-5; D uncertain. The CDR3 sequence is 15 residues long. V lost 0 bases to trimming and J lost 2 bases, with 11 bases between them. The germline V gene has CDR1 SGHRS and CDR2 YFSETQ. The CDR3 sequence: CASSLVLAAQETQYF. The CDR3 nucleotides read TGCGCCAGCAGCTTGGTTTTGGCAGCTCAAGAGACCCAGTACTTC.

The sample holds many counts of this clonotype. It may be a read error: a sequence one base away is much more abundant. The chain links TRBV11-2 to TRBJ2-5; D is uncertain. The germline V and J ends were trimmed by 1 base and 5 bases, with 5 bases remaining between them. The germline CDR1 and CDR2 sequences are SGHAT and FQNNGV. The CDR3 runs to 12 residues. CDR3 coding DNA: TGTGCCAGCAGCTTAGCGTGGGAGACCCAGTACTTC. It translates to CASSLAWETQYF.

The CDR3 sequence: CASRSEGPYNEQFF. CDR3 nucleotide sequence: TGTGCCAGCCGTAGTGAGGGTCCCTACAATGAGCAGTTCTTC. This chain links TRBV6-5 with TRBJ2-1; D might be TRBD2 (5 bases). The ends were cut back, 8 bases at V and 2 bases at J, with 13 bases in the middle. The germline V gene encodes CDR1 MNHEY and CDR2 SVGAGI. This CDR3 has 14 amino acids.

CDR3 in amino acids: CSVRSYYEQYF. The DNA of the CDR3 is TGCAGCGTTCGGTCCTACTACGAGCAGTACTTC. The rearrangement uses TRBV29-1 and TRBJ2-7, with no clear D. The germline V and J ends were trimmed by 5 bases and 3 bases, with 8 bases remaining between them. Germline assignment: CDR1 SQVTM and CDR2 ANQGSEA. The CDR3 spans 11 residues.

This clonotype appeared once. A junction end diverges from the germline sequence, so it may reflect a read error. This chain connects TRBV20-1 to TRBJ2-2, with 9 bases identical to TRBD1. The length of the CDR3 is 16 residues. Germline lookup yields CDR1 DFQATT and CDR2 SNEGSKA (reference sequence). CDR3 in DNA: TGCAGTGCTAGAGAGGCCGGGACAGGGCTCACCGGGGGGCTGTTTTTT. Protein sequence: CSAREAGTGLTGGLFF.

V gene TRBV3-1 combines with J gene TRBJ2-4; D unclear. CDR3 length equals 13 residues. Trimming left V 4 bases short and J 6 bases short, with 10 bases between. CDR1 and CDR2 (germline): LGHDT, YNNKEL (reference sequence). Here the CDR3 reads CASSPRLGNIQYF. The DNA for the CDR3 is TGTGCCAGCAGCCCGCGACTCGGAAACATTCAGTACTTC.

The chain joins TRBV12-3 or TRBV12-4 to TRBJ1-5, with D unclear. V lost 3 bases to trimming and J lost 5 bases, with 14 bases between them. The CDR3 has 15 amino acids. CDR3 nucleotides: TGTGCCAGCAGTTTGTCAGGTCCGGTCTATCAGCCCCAGCATTTT. Protein product: CASSLSGPVYQPQHF.

The rearrangement uses TRBV7-6 and TRBJ2-7; TRBD2 matches 10 bases. The CDR3 totals 15 residues. Trimming at V came to 4 bases and at J to 5 bases, leaving 8 bases not matched to a gene. The V gene's germline CDR1 is SGHVS and CDR2 FNYEAQ. The CDR3 DNA reads TGTGCCAGCAGCTCTAGCGGGAGATCTTGGGACGAGCAGTACGTC. Amino acids: CASSSSGRSWDEQYV.

The chain uses TRBV11-2 and TRBJ2-4, with 10 bases aligning to TRBD2. Trimming at V came to 5 bases and at J to 7 bases, leaving 5 bases not matched to a gene. The CDR3 is 14 residues long. Germline V gene sequence: CDR1 SGHAT, CDR2 FQNNGV. In DNA form, the CDR3 reads TGTGCCAGCAGCCTGCCTAGCGGGGGTAACATTCAGTACTTC. As protein: CASSLPSGGNIQYF.

The chain is built from TRBV20-1 and TRBJ1-4; possibly TRBD1 for D (6 bases). V was shortened by 3 bases and J by 5 bases, with 13 bases between the two germline ends. The CDR3 has 14 residues. The germline V gene encodes CDR1 DFQATT and CDR2 SNEGSKA (reference sequence). The CDR3, as DNA: TGCAGTGCTAGGGGGACATCAAACAATGAAAAACTGTTTTTT. Translating gives CSARGTSNNEKLFF.

The sample holds a few counts of this clonotype. The chain links TRBV6-6 to TRBJ1-1; possibly TRBD1 for D (5 bases). Trimming shortened V by 6 bases and J by 9 bases, and 11 bases separated the two germline ends. Germline assignment: CDR1 MNHNY and CDR2 SVGAGI (reference sequence). The CDR3 contains 11 residues. CDR3 sequence: CASSTGAKAFF. The CDR3 DNA is TGTGCCAGCAGCACCGGGGCCAAAGCTTTCTTT.

This clonotype has more than one count but fewer than ten. CDR3 in DNA: TGTGCCAGCAGCGGGGAGCCCAGAGGAAACACCATATATTTT. Amino acid sequence: CASSGEPRGNTIYF. This sequence joins TRBV6-5 and TRBJ1-3; D is unclear. The CDR3 is 14 amino acids. CDR1 is MNHEY, CDR2 SVGAGI, per germline. The V and J ends lost 6 bases and 4 bases respectively, with 13 bases between them.

This chain links TRBV19 with TRBJ1-4; 9 nucleotides align to TRBD1. This CDR3 is 15 amino acids long. Germline loops: CDR1 LNHDA, CDR2 SQIVND (reference sequence). Unmatched junction bases numbered 12, after V lost 6 bases and J lost 10 bases. As DNA, the CDR3 is TGTGCCAGTAGAACAGGGGGCGTCGGGAACGGAAAACTGTTTTTT. Translated: CASRTGGVGNGKLFF.

This chain links TRBV14 with TRBJ2-3, with 7 bases matching TRBD1. CDR1 and CDR2 (germline): SGHDN, FVKESK. With 3 bases clipped from V and 10 bases from J, the junction kept 7 bases outside the gene matches. The CDR3 consists of 13 residues. CDR3 sequence reads: CASSHAGTAAQYF. Here the CDR3 DNA reads TGTGCCAGCAGCCATGCCGGGACAGCAGCGCAGTATTTT.

This clonotype turned up a few times. The rearrangement links TRBV28 to TRBJ2-5; TRBD1 is a possible D gene (5 bases). Looked up from germline, CDR1 is MDHEN and CDR2 is SYDVKM. V was trimmed by 4 bases and J by 5 bases, leaving 14 bases between them. The CDR3 is 14 amino acids. In DNA form, the CDR3 reads TGTGCCAGCAGTTGGGCGACAGCGAGGGAGACCCAGTACTTC. Translating it yields CASSWATARETQYF.